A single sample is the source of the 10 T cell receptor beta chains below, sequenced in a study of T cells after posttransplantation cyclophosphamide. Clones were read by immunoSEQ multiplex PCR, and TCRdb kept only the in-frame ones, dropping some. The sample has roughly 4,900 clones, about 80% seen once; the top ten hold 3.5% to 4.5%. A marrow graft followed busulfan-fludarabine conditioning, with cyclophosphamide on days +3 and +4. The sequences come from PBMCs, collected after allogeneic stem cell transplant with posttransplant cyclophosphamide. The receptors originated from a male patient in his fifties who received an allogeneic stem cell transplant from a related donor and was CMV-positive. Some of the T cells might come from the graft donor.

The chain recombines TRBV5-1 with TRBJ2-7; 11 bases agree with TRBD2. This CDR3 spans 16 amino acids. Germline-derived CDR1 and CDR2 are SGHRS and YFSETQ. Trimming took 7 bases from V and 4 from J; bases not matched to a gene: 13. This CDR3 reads CASAASLAGGSYEQYF. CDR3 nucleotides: TGCGCCAGCGCAGCTTCCCTAGCGGGGGGCAGTTACGAGCAGTACTTC.

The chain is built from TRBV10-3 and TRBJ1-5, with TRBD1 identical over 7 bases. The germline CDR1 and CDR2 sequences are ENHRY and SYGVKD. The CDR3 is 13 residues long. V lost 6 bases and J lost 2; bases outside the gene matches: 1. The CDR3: CAISRGGNQPQHF. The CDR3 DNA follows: TGTGCCATCAGCAGGGGGGGCAATCAGCCCCAGCATTTT.

Written as DNA, the CDR3 is TGTGCCAGCAGTCCCCTGACTAGCGGGACCGGGGAGCTGTTTTTT. Amino acid sequence: CASSPLTSGTGELFF. The chain is built from TRBV28 and TRBJ2-2; 10 nucleotides line up with TRBD2. The germline V gene encodes CDR1 MDHEN and CDR2 SYDVKM. This CDR3 region has 15 residues. The ends lost 5 bases at V and 5 bases at J; junction bases unmatched: 5.

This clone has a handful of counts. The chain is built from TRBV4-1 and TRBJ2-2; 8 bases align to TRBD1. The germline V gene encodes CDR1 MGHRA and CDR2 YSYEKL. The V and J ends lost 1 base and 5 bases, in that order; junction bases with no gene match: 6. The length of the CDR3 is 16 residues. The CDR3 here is CASSQGRDRPTGELFF. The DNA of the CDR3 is TGCGCCAGCAGCCAAGGACGGGACAGGCCTACCGGGGAGCTGTTTTTT.

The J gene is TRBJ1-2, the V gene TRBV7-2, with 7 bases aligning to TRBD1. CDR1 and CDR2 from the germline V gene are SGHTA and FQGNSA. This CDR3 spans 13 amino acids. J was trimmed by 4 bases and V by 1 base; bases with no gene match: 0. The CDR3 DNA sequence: TGTGCCAGCAGCTTAGGACAGGGCTATGGCTACACCTTC. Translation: CASSLGQGYGYTF.

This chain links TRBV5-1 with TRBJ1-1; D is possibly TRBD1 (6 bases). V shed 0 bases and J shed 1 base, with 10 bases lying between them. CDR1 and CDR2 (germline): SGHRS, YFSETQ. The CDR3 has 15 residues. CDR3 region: CASSLEGGGNTEAFF. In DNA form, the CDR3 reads TGCGCCAGCAGCTTGGAAGGGGGGGGGAACACTGAAGCTTTCTTT.

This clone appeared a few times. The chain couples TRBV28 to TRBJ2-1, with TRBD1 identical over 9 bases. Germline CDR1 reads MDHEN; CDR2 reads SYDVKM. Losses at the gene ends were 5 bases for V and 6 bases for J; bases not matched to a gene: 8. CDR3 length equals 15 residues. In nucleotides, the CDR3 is TGTGCCAGCAGTCCAAGGACAGGGGTGGGCAATGAGCAGTTCTTC. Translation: CASSPRTGVGNEQFF.

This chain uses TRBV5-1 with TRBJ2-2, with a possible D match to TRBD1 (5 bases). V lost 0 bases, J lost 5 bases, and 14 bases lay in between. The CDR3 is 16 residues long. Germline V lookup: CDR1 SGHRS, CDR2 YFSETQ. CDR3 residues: CASSLARQLETGELFF. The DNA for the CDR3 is TGCGCCAGCAGCTTGGCTCGACAGCTAGAAACCGGGGAGCTGTTTTTT. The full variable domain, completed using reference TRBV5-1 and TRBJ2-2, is KAGVTQTPRYLIKTRGQQVTLSCSPISGHRSVSWYQQTPGQGLQFLFEYFSETQRNKGNFPGRFSGRQFSNSRSEMNVSTLELGDSALYLCASSLARQLETGELFFGEGSRLTVL.

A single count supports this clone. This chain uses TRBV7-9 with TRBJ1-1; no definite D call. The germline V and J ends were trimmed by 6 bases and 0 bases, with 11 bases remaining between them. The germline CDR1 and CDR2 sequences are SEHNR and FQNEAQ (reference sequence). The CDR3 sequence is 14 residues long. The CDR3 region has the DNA TGTGCCAGCAGAAACGACGGAGTGAACACTGAAGCTTTCTTT. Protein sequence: CASRNDGVNTEAFF.

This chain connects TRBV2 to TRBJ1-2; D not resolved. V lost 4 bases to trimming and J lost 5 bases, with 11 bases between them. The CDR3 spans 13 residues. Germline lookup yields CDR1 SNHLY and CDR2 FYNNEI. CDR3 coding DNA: TGTGCCAGCAGTGTGTCCAGACAATATGGCTACACCTTC. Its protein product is CASSVSRQYGYTF.